The present T cell receptor (beta chain) was sequenced within a study of shared clonotypes between healthy human individuals. For the study at large: Per donor, CD8 memory used one plate, CD8 naive used two, CD4 memory used three and CD4 naive used three. Overall study findings and caveats: Shared across a few donors were roughly 5% of the naive CD4 clonotypes.

On this clone: The target antigen is unknown.

The CDR3 covers 19 residues. The germline CDR1 and CDR2 sequences are SEHNR and FQNEAQ (reference sequence). The J segment lost 0 bases and the V segment lost 4 bases, leaving 15 bases of the junction unmatched. Within Nashville, Tennessee resided all donors, each a Caucasian adult. Template for every sorted-subset replicate PCR totaled about 0.2 ug DNA, some 30,000 T cell genomes. Generated by immunoSEQ multiplex PCR, the TCRdb table keeps only in-frame clones and is missing some. The sample includes 2 million to 2.5 million clones, 95% of them seen just once. The receptor was isolated from a man aged 18 to 30 in good health. The specimen was naive CD4+ T cells sorted from blood. As to subset: CD45RA+ positively selected. The V and J genes are TRBV7-9 and TRBJ2-3, with 8 bases aligning to TRBD2. CDR3 amino acids: CASSSPAGEITLSTDTQYF. The CDR3 region has the DNA TGTGCCAGCAGCTCGCCAGCGGGGGAGATAACCTTGAGCACAGATACGCAGTATTTT.